The 15 T cell receptor beta chains below come from one sample, sequenced in a study of T cells in women clearing cervical HPV infection. The repertoire was sequenced with immunoSEQ multiplex PCR; TCRdb's copy has only in-frame clones and lacks some. The table for this sample gives 40,000 to 55,000 clones. Sequencing was performed on blood buffy coat. The source is a woman between 18 and 75 years old with a cervical HPV16 infection that either progressed to CIN3+ or cleared (not recorded which).

For this clone: The read gets to within 3 residues of the CDR3 end, and the germline J gene fills in the rest. This sequence joins TRBV29-1 and TRBJ1-4; D might be TRBD1 (5 bases). Trimming shortened V by 6 bases and J by 4 bases, and 21 bases separated the two germline ends. The CDR3 is 16 residues long. The germline V gene has CDR1 SQVTM and CDR2 ANQGSEA. Incomplete CDR3 DNA: TGCAGCGTCGCCCCAACCGGCGGGGACCATAATGAAAAA. It encodes CSVAPTGGDHNEK. The CDR3 as a whole reads CSVAPTGGDHNEKLFF.

The CDR3 spells CASSFPRGGEQYF. The part of the CDR3 DNA that was read is TGCGCCAGCAGCTTCCCCAGGGGAGGCGAG. The rearrangement links TRBV5-1 to TRBJ2-7; D might be TRBD1 or TRBD2, each matching 6 bases. From the germline J gene comes the end of the CDR3, since the read stops 3 residues before it. The CDR3 covers 13 residues. The V end was cut by 2 bases, the J end by 6 bases, with 12 bases between. Looked up from germline, CDR1 is SGHRS and CDR2 is YFSETQ. Supplemented by reference TRBV5-1 and TRBJ2-7, the full variable domain reads KAGVTQTPRYLIKTRGQQVTLSCSPISGHRSVSWYQQTPGQGLQFLFEYFSETQRNKGNFPGRFSGRQFSNSRSEMNVSTLELGDSALYLCASSFPRGGEQYFGPGTRLTVT.

With respect to this clone: The read terminates 3 residues ahead of where the CDR3 ends, so the germline J gene completes it. The rearrangement uses TRBV10-3 and TRBJ1-3; D might be TRBD1 (6 bases). This CDR3 contains 16 residues. V lost 7 bases and J lost 4, with 20 bases in between. Germline CDR1 reads ENHRY; CDR2 reads SYGVKD. The CDR3 bases that were read are TGTGCCATCACCCGAGCGGAACAGGGCAAGGGAAACACC. This sequence encodes CAITRAEQGKGNT. The entire CDR3 protein is CAITRAEQGKGNTIYF.

Note on this clone: The CDR3 goes on 3 residues after the read ends, and that part is filled in from the germline J gene. The chain uses TRBV18 and TRBJ1-6; D is perhaps TRBD1 (5 bases). The ends were cut back, 6 bases at V and 3 bases at J, with 12 bases in the middle. Germline CDR1 reads KGHSH; CDR2 reads LQKENI. The CDR3 is 15 residues long. The sequenced part of the CDR3 DNA is TGTGCCAGCTCCCAGGGAGCAGGCTATAATTCACCC. Protein sequence: CASSQGAGYNSP. In full, the CDR3 reads CASSQGAGYNSPLHF.

Concerning this clone itself: The read is 3 residues too short to cover the CDR3 end, so that end is filled in from the germline J gene. The chain is built from TRBV2 and TRBJ2-7; 16 nucleotides match TRBD2. Germline assignment: CDR1 SNHLY and CDR2 FYNNEI. The ends lost 9 bases at V and 5 bases at J; junction bases unmatched: 4. This CDR3 spans 14 amino acids. The covered CDR3 bases are TGTGCCAGGGGACTAGCGGGGGGGTCAAACGAG. As protein: CARGLAGGSNE. The whole CDR3 sequence is CARGLAGGSNEQYF.

In regard to this clone: The sequenced fragment ends 3 residues before the CDR3 boundary, so the rest is inferred from the germline J gene. The V call is TRBV30, the J call TRBJ2-5; possible D gene TRBD2, 5 bases. Trimming stripped 5 bases from V and 5 bases from J, with 12 bases between. The CDR3 spans 12 residues. Per the germline V gene, CDR1 is GTSNPN and CDR2 is SVGIG (reference sequence). The CDR3 bases that were read are TGTGCCTGGCAGGAGGTCTCGGAGACC. Translation: CAWQEVSET. The entire CDR3 is CAWQEVSETQYF.

Incomplete CDR3 DNA: TGTGCCAGCAGTGAGAGGGACAGGAGTGAG. Encoded protein: CASSERDRSE. The CDR3 as a whole reads CASSERDRSEQFF. The V call is TRBV6-1, the J call TRBJ2-1; 8 bases fit TRBD1. The read stops 3 residues short of the end of the CDR3; the missing end is completed from the germline J gene. The CDR3 is 13 residues long. J gave up 9 bases and V 3 bases, and 4 bases lay outside the gene matches. Germline V CDR1 and CDR2: MNHNS, SASEGT.

Comments on this clone: The DNA ends 3 residues before the CDR3 does, and the rest of the CDR3 is filled in from the germline J gene. The chain links TRBV5-1 to TRBJ2-2; the D is unclear. The germline CDR1 and CDR2 sequences are SGHRS and YFSETQ. The CDR3 covers 14 residues. CDR3 DNA, as far as it was read: TGCGCCAGCGCACTCCAGGAAGGCGATGAAAAG. This translates into CASALQEGDEK. In full, the CDR3 is CASALQEGDEKLFF.

In regard to this clone: The CDR3 end is not reached by the read, which stops 3 residues before it; the germline J gene fills it in. J is TRBJ2-2 and V is TRBV12-3 or TRBV12-4; 7 bases are shared with TRBD1. V lost 2 bases and J lost 5; bases outside the gene matches: 8. This CDR3 region has 16 residues. CDR3 residues: CASSLFPGGGTGELFF. The covered CDR3 bases are TGTGCCAGCAGTTTATTTCCAGGGGGTGGTACCGGGGAG.

A remark on this clone: The CDR3 end falls 3 residues outside the read, so it is completed with the germline J gene. The J gene is TRBJ2-7, the V gene TRBV11-2, with TRBD2 as a possible D gene (5 bases). CDR1 and CDR2 from the germline V gene are SGHAT and FQNNGV. CDR3 length equals 13 residues. The V end lost 0 bases, the J end lost 5 bases, and 8 bases lay between the germline ends. CDR3 bases read: TGTGCCAGCAGCTTAGATCACGGGGACGAG. Translated, it gives CASSLDHGDE. In full, the CDR3 reads CASSLDHGDEQYF.

CDR3 protein: CASSRERSGQNYEQYF. Incomplete CDR3 DNA: TGTGCCAGCAGCAGGGAGCGTTCGGGACAGAACTACGAG. V gene TRBV5-4 combines with J gene TRBJ2-7; 7 nucleotides match TRBD1. Coverage ceases 3 residues before the CDR3 finishes, and the germline J gene fills in the end. Germline V gene lookup returns CDR1 SGHNT and CDR2 YYREEE (reference sequence). The CDR3 runs 16 residues. Losses at the gene ends were 4 bases for V and 3 bases for J; bases not matched to a gene: 13.

Points on this clone: Sequencing ends 3 residues short of the CDR3 end; the germline J gene provides the rest. The J gene is TRBJ2-1, the V gene TRBV2; TRBD2 aligns across 8 bases. V was pared by 6 bases and J by 7 bases, with 11 bases of the junction left unmatched. Germline lookup yields CDR1 SNHLY and CDR2 FYNNEI. The CDR3 has 15 amino acids. The DNA read from the CDR3 is TGTGCCAGCAGGGAAACGGGGGGGGCTGCGAATGAG. Protein sequence: CASRETGGAANE. From start to end, the CDR3 is CASRETGGAANEQFF.

As regards this clone: The sequence runs out 3 residues before the end of the CDR3; the remainder is reconstructed from the germline J gene. The V and J genes are TRBV20-1 and TRBJ1-3; 8 bases align to TRBD1. Unmatched junction bases numbered 2, after V lost 6 bases and J lost 4 bases. CDR1 DFQATT and CDR2 SNEGSKA come from the germline V gene (reference sequence). This CDR3 contains 12 residues. The CDR3 reads CSARTGGNTIYF. Incomplete CDR3 DNA: TGCAGTGCCCGGACAGGGGGAAACACC.

With respect to this clone: Read data end 3 residues before the CDR3 end; the end is taken from the germline J gene. The chain carries TRBV7-6 and TRBJ1-5, with TRBD1 matching over 10 bases. V dropped 1 base and J dropped 6; count of bases not matched to a gene: 3. Per the germline V gene, CDR1 is SGHVS and CDR2 is FNYEAQ. The CDR3 length is 15 residues. The CDR3 is CASSLETGGFQPQHF. The sequenced CDR3 bases are TGTGCCAGCAGCTTAGAGACAGGGGGCTTTCAGCCC. Filled out from reference TRBV7-6 and TRBJ1-5, the complete variable domain reads GAGVSQSPRYKVTKRGQDVALRCDPISGHVSLYWYRQALGQGPEFLTYFNYEAQQDKSGLPNDRFSAERPEGSISTLTIQRTEQRDSAMYRCASSLETGGFQPQHFGDGTRLSIL.

As to this clone: The read is 3 residues too short to cover the CDR3 end, so that end is filled in from the germline J gene. This rearrangement joins TRBV4-1 to TRBJ1-1; the match to TRBD1 covers 11 bases. CDR3 length equals 18 residues. V dropped 1 base and J dropped 4; count of bases not matched to a gene: 11. CDR1 MGHRA and CDR2 YSYEKL come from the germline V gene. CDR3 DNA, as far as it was read: TGCGCCAGCAGCCAAGTGGCTGGGACAGGGGGATTTGGCACTGAA. It codes for CASSQVAGTGGFGTE. The whole CDR3 reads CASSQVAGTGGFGTEAFF.